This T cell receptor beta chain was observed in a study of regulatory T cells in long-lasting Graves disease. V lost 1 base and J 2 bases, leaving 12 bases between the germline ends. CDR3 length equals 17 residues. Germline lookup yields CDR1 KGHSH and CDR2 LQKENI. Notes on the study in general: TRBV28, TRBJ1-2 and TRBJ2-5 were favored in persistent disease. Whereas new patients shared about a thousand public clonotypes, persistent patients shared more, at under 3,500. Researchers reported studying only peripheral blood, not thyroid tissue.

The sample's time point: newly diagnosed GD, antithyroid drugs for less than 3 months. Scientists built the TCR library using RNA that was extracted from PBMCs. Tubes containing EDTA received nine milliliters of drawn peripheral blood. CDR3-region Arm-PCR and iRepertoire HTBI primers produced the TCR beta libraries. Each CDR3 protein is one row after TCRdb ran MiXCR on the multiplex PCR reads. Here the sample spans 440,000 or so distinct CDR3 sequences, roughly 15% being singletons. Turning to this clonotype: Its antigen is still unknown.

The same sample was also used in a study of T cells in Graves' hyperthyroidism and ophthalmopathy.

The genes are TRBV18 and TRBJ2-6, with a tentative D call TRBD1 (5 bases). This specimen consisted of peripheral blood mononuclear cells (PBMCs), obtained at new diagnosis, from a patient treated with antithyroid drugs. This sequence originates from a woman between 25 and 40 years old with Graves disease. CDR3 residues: CASSPQGQTPGANVLTF. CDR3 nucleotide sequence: TGTGCCAGCTCACCACAGGGGCAAACGCCTGGGGCCAACGTCCTGACTTTC.